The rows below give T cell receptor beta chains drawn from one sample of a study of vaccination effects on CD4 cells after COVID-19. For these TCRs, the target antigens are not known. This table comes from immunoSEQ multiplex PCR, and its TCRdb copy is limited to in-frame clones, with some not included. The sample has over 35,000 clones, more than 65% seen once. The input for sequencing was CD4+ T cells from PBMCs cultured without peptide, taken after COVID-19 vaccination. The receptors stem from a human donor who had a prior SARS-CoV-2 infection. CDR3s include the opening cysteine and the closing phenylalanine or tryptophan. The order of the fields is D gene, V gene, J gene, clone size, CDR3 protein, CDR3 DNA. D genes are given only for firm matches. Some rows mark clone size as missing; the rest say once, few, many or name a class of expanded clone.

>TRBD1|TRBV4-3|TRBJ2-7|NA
CASSQDPDRDEQYF
TGCGCCAGCAGCCAAGACCCGGACAGGGACGAGCAGTACTTC
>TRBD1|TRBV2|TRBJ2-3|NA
CASTQDRESTDTQYF
TGTGCCAGCACCCAAGACAGGGAGTCCACAGATACGCAGTATTTT
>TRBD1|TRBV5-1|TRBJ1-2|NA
CASHTGGASYGYTF
TGCGCCAGTCACACAGGGGGCGCGTCCTATGGCTACACCTTC
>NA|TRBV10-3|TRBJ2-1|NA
CAIRGRGHSGNEQFF
TGTGCCATCAGGGGAAGGGGCCATAGTGGGAATGAGCAGTTCTTC
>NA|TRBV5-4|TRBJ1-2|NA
CASSLGPNYGYTF
TGTGCCAGCAGCTTGGGACCTAACTATGGCTACACCTTC
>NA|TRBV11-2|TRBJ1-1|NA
CASSLRGLTPDEAFF
TGTGCCAGCAGCTTACGGGGCCTGACACCCGACGAAGCTTTCTTT
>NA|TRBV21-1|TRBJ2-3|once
CASSEQSTDTQYF
TGTGCCAGCAGCGAACAAAGCACAGATACGCAGTATTTT
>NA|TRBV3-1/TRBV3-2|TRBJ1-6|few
CASSQDLGGYSPLHF
TGTGCCAGCAGCCAAGACTTAGGAGGGTACTCACCCCTCCACTTT
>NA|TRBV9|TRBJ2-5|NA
CASSVSPGETQYF
TGTGCCAGCAGCGTCTCCCCTGGAGAGACCCAGTACTTC
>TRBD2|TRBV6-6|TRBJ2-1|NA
CASSTTSGAYNEQFF
TGTGCCAGCAGTACCACTAGCGGGGCCTACAATGAGCAGTTCTTC
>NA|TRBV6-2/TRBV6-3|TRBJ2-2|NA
CASSYSTLGPPSGELFF
TGTGCCAGCAGTTACTCGACGCTCGGACCACCGTCCGGGGAGCTGTTTTTT
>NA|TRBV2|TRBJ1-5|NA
CASSGQSNQPQHF
TGTGCCAGCAGCGGACAAAGCAATCAGCCCCAGCATTTT
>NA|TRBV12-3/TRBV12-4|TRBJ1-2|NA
CASSLGVGGYTF
TGTGCCAGCAGTTTAGGGGTGGGAGGCTACACCTTC
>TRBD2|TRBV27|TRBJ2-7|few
CASSLRGGAGGYEQYF
TGTGCCAGCAGTTTAAGGGGAGGAGCGGGAGGCTACGAGCAGTACTTC
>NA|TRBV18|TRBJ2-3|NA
CASSPREDTQYF
TGTGCCAGCTCACCACGCGAGGATACGCAGTATTTT
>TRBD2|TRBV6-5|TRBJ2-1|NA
CASSYSGDPLNEQFF
TGTGCCAGCAGTTACAGCGGGGACCCCCTCAATGAGCAGTTCTTC
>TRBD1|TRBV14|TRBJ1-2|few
CASRQQGADYGYTF
TGTGCCAGCAGGCAACAGGGGGCTGACTATGGCTACACCTTC
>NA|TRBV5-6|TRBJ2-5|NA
CASSSNMGLRPRQETQYF
TGTGCCAGCAGCTCTAACATGGGCCTTCGACCACGGCAAGAGACCCAGTACTTC
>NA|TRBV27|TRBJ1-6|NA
CASARGGSYNSPLHF
TGTGCTTCGGCGCGGGGAGGCTCCTATAATTCACCCCTCCACTTT
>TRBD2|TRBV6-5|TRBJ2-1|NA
CASSSQLAGGPNEQFF
TGTGCCAGCAGTTCCCAACTAGCGGGGGGACCCAATGAGCAGTTCTTC
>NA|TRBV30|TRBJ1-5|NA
CAWSGGNGGQPQHF
TGTGCCTGGAGTGGGGGGAACGGGGGGCAGCCCCAGCATTTT
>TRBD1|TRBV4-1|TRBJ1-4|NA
CASSQRVRDRVGEKLFF
TGCGCCAGCAGCCAACGGGTGAGGGACAGGGTAGGCGAAAAACTGTTTTTT
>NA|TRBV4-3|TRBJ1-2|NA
CASSQETRVYYGYTF
TGCGCCAGCAGCCAAGAGACAAGGGTTTACTATGGCTACACCTTC
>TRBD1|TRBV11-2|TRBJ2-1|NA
CASSADRENEQFF
TGTGCCAGCAGCGCAGACAGGGAGAATGAGCAGTTCTTC
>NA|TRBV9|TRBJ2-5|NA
CASSDGDKDRETQYF
TGTGCCAGCAGCGATGGGGACAAAGACAGAGAGACCCAGTACTTC
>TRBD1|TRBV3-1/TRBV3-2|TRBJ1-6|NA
CASSQVVGGSSPLHF
TGTGCCAGCAGCCAAGTAGTAGGGGGCAGTTCACCCCTCCACTTT
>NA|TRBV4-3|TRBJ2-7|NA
CASSQDLRYEQYF
TGCGCCAGCAGCCAAGATTTGCGCTACGAGCAGTACTTC
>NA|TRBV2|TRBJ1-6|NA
CASSRDSPLHF
TGTGCCAGCAGTAGAGATTCACCCCTCCACTTT
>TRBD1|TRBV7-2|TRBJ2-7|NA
CASSSGTGFYEQYF
TGTGCCAGCAGCTCCGGGACAGGGTTCTACGAGCAGTACTTC
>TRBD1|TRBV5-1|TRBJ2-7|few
CASSFWRQGVSGQYF
TGCGCCAGCAGCTTTTGGCGACAGGGGGTGTCCGGGCAGTACTTC
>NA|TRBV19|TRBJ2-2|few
CASSSAVPTGELFF
TGTGCCAGTAGCTCGGCAGTCCCCACCGGGGAGCTGTTTTTT
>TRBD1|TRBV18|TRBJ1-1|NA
CASSYGQGSVGTEAFF
TGTGCCAGCTCTTACGGACAGGGCTCCGTGGGGACTGAAGCTTTCTTT
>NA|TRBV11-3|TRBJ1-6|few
CASSLGNAANSPLHF
TGTGCCAGCAGCTTAGGTAACGCCGCGAATTCACCCCTCCACTTT
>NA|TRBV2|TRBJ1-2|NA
CASRENSYGYTF
TGTGCCAGCAGGGAGAACAGTTATGGCTACACCTTC
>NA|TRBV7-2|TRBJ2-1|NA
CASSLALAYNEQFF
TGTGCCAGCAGCTTAGCACTGGCCTACAATGAGCAGTTCTTC
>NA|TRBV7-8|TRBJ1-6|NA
CASSLDSPIDSPLHF
TGTGCCAGCAGCCTGGACAGTCCTATTGATTCACCCCTCCACTTT
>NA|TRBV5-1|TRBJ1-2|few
CASSPRPDRNYGYTF
TGCGCCAGCAGCCCTCGTCCGGACAGAAACTATGGCTACACCTTC
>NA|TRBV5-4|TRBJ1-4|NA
CASSFGGGQDEKLFF
TGTGCCAGCAGCTTTGGAGGGGGTCAGGATGAAAAACTGTTTTTT
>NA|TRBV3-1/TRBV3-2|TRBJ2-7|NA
CASSRDPTYEQYF
TGTGCCAGCAGCCGGGACCCTACCTACGAGCAGTACTTC
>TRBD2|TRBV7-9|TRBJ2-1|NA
CASSRGLAGHRRSYNEQFF
TGTGCCAGCAGCCGAGGACTAGCGGGCCACCGTCGGTCCTACAATGAGCAGTTCTTC
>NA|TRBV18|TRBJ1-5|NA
CASSPRDGGPKPQHF
TGTGCCAGCTCACCACGGGACGGGGGGCCTAAGCCCCAGCATTTT
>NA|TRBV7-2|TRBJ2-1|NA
CASSGTGSSSYNEQFF
TGTGCCAGCAGCGGAACAGGGTCGAGCTCCTACAATGAGCAGTTCTTC